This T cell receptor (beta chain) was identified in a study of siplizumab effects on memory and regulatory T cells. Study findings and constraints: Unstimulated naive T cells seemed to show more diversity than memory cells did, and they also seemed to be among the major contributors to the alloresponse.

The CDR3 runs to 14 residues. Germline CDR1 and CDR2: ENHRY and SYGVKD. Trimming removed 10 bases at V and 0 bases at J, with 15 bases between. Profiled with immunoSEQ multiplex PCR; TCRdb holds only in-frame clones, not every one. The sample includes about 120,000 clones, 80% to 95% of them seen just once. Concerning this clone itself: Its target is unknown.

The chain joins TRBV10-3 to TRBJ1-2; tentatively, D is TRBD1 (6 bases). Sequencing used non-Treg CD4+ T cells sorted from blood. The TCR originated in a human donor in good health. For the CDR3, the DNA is TGTGCCAGCGGTCGCGGGGGGCCTAACTATGGCTACACCTTC. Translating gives CASGRGGPNYGYTF.